These 29 T cell receptor beta chains came from one sample sequenced in a study of cytomegalovirus exposure and HLA in healthy donors. Clones were sequenced by immunoSEQ multiplex PCR, and TCRdb holds only the in-frame ones, with some missing. The sample consists of about 150,000 clones, about 94% of them appearing once. The sample comprised PBMCs. The origin of the receptors is a man younger than 30 in good health and CMV-seropositive.

V gene TRBV10-3 combines with J gene TRBJ1-1; TRBD1 is a possible D gene (5 bases). Germline V gene sequence: CDR1 ENHRY, CDR2 SYGVKD. Trimming pared 6 bases from V and 5 bases from J, leaving 10 bases between. This CDR3 region has 12 residues. This CDR3 reads CAISREGTEAFF. The CDR3 region has the DNA TGTGCCATCAGCAGGGAGGGGACTGAAGCTTTCTTT.

This chain links TRBV27 with TRBJ1-3, with D unresolved. The CDR3 totals 14 residues. Germline V CDR1 and CDR2: MNHEY, SMNVEV (reference sequence). The V end was cut by 4 bases, the J end by 0 bases, with 7 bases between. The CDR3 protein is CASSWSPSGNTIYF. The CDR3 nucleotides are TGTGCCAGCAGTTGGAGTCCCTCTGGAAACACCATATATTTT.

The chain recombines TRBV5-1 with TRBJ1-2; 8 bases are shared with TRBD1. J was trimmed by 3 bases and V by 3 bases; bases with no gene match: 4. The CDR3 covers 14 residues. Germline V gene data show CDR1 as SGHRS and CDR2 as YFSETQ. CDR3 in DNA: TGCGCCAGCAGCTGGGGACAGGTTTACTATGGCTACACCTTC. As protein: CASSWGQVYYGYTF.

The sample holds one count of this clone. The chain recombines TRBV7-9 with TRBJ2-7, with a possible D match to TRBD1 (5 bases). The CDR3 has 14 residues. Deletions cut 0 bases from V and 5 bases from J, with 11 bases between. Looked up from germline, CDR1 is SEHNR and CDR2 is FQNEAQ (reference sequence). Here the CDR3 DNA reads TGTGCCAGCAGCTTAGCGGGTACGACAGACGAGCAGTACTTC. Translating it yields CASSLAGTTDEQYF.

This chain links TRBV15 with TRBJ2-7; 11 bases match TRBD1. Germline V gives CDR1 LNHNV, CDR2 YYDKDF (reference sequence). This CDR3 spans 14 amino acids. The V gene end was trimmed by 0 bases and the J gene end by 6 bases; junction bases not matched to a gene: 1. CDR3 sequence: CATSREDRGREQYF. As DNA, the CDR3 is TGTGCCACCAGCAGAGAGGACAGGGGGCGCGAGCAGTACTTC.

V and J are TRBV27 and TRBJ1-1; TRBD1 agrees at 7 bases. The V gene end was trimmed by 5 bases and the J gene end by 4 bases; junction bases not matched to a gene: 4. Germline CDR1 is MNHEY and CDR2 is SMNVEV (reference sequence). The CDR3 covers 13 residues. CDR3 loop: CASSTAGGTEAFF. The CDR3 coding sequence is TGTGCCAGCAGTACGGCAGGGGGCACTGAAGCTTTCTTT.

The V gene is TRBV28, the J gene TRBJ2-3; TRBD2 is a possible D gene (6 bases). Germline V gene data show CDR1 as MDHEN and CDR2 as SYDVKM. The CDR3 has 17 residues. V lost 6 bases to trimming and J lost 0 bases, with 19 bases between them. CDR3 region: CASSPTRGLASTDTQYF. The CDR3 DNA reads TGTGCCAGCAGCCCCACTCGGGGACTCGCTAGCACAGATACGCAGTATTTT.

The sample holds one count of this clone. V gene TRBV7-6 combines with J gene TRBJ2-3, with a possible D match to TRBD2 (5 bases). Germline loops: CDR1 SGHVS, CDR2 FNYEAQ. This CDR3 region has 14 residues. The ends were cut back, 3 bases at V and 3 bases at J, with 10 bases in the middle. This chain's CDR3 is CASSFSGGTDTQYF. Written as DNA, the CDR3 is TGTGCCAGCAGCTTTTCGGGCGGGACAGATACGCAGTATTTT.

In its sample, this clone was seen once. The chain combines TRBV7-9 with TRBJ2-2; 10 bases agree with TRBD1. The CDR3 has 15 residues. Germline V gene data show CDR1 as SEHNR and CDR2 as FQNEAQ (reference sequence). The trim removed 5 bases at V and 4 bases at J, leaving 4 bases unmatched. The CDR3 DNA follows: TGTGCCAGCAGCGAACGGGACAGGGGCACCGGGGAGCTGTTTTTT. It specifies CASSERDRGTGELFF.

The chain links TRBV4-1 to TRBJ1-1, with D hard to call. The V gene lost 4 bases and the J gene lost 5 bases, with 14 bases spanning the gap. Germline CDR1 reads MGHRA; CDR2 reads YSYEKL. The CDR3 has 14 residues. DNA for the CDR3: TGCGCCAGCAGCCGACTGACCAGAGGTACTGAAGCTTTCTTT. Translating it yields CASSRLTRGTEAFF.

This rearrangement joins TRBV28 to TRBJ1-1; possible D gene TRBD1, 5 bases. This CDR3 is built from 18 residues. V was cut by 4 bases and J by 11 bases, with 32 bases left in between. Germline CDR1 and CDR2: MDHEN and SYDVKM. The CDR3 bases are TGTGCCAGCAGTTCCCCGTTTACAGGTGCTTGGGCCCCCGGCTCGGCTTTCTTT. It specifies CASSSPFTGAWAPGSAFF.

The chain employs TRBV4-1 and TRBJ1-2; maybe TRBD1 (5 bases). This CDR3 has 16 amino acids. Trimming cost V 1 base and J 4 bases, with 16 bases left between them. Germline lookup yields CDR1 MGHRA and CDR2 YSYEKL. The CDR3 protein is CASSQAGRGVSYGYTF. The CDR3 coding sequence is TGCGCCAGCAGCCAAGCGGGACGCGGGGTTTCCTATGGCTACACCTTC.

The chain recombines TRBV6-5 with TRBJ2-5; 12 nucleotides align to TRBD2. After removal of 0 bases from V and 4 bases from J, the junction contained 3 bases not matched to a gene. The CDR3 extends over 16 amino acids. Germline V gene lookup returns CDR1 MNHEY and CDR2 SVGAGI. The CDR3 bases are TGTGCCAGCAGTTACTCGACTAGCGGGAGTGGAGAGACCCAGTACTTC. It specifies CASSYSTSGSGETQYF.

The V and J genes are TRBV9 and TRBJ2-2; a weak D match, TRBD2 (5 bases). V was cut by 0 bases and J by 3 bases, with 15 bases left in between. Germline V CDR1 and CDR2: SGDLS, YYNGEE. The CDR3 length is 17 residues. In DNA, the CDR3 is TGTGCCAGCAGCGTAGTGGGATGGAGCGGCGACACCGGGGAGCTGTTTTTT. This encodes CASSVVGWSGDTGELFF.

The gene calls are TRBV27 and TRBJ2-2; tentative D call: TRBD2 (5 bases). Germline-derived CDR1 and CDR2 are MNHEY and SMNVEV (reference sequence). V lost 5 bases and J lost 6, with 13 bases in between. CDR3 length: 14 amino acids. The CDR3 sequence is CASSITSPPGELFF. CDR3 coding DNA: TGTGCCAGCAGTATTACTAGTCCCCCCGGGGAGCTGTTTTTT.

J is TRBJ1-2 and V is TRBV28; the match to TRBD1 covers 9 bases. V lost 10 bases and J lost 6; bases outside the gene matches: 12. This CDR3 comprises 14 residues. Germline V gives CDR1 MDHEN, CDR2 SYDVKM. Here the CDR3 DNA reads TGTGCCATCGACGACCGGGACAGGGTAAATGGCTACACCTTC. Translated: CAIDDRDRVNGYTF.

The chain is built from TRBV28 and TRBJ2-2; possible D gene TRBD2, 7 bases. The CDR3 totals 15 residues. Germline CDR1 MDHEN, CDR2 SYDVKM. Trimming pared 4 bases from V and 4 bases from J, leaving 13 bases between. The CDR3 nucleotides are TGTGCCAGCAGTTGGGGGGGGCCGACCACCGGGGAGCTGTTTTTT. It specifies CASSWGGPTTGELFF.

In DNA form, the CDR3 reads TGCAGCGTCTGGACACAACCGAACACTGAAGCTTTCTTT. This sequence encodes CSVWTQPNTEAFF. The chain employs TRBV29-1 and TRBJ1-1; possibly TRBD1 for D (5 bases). V was clipped by 6 bases and J by 1 base, with 12 bases between them. The germline V gene encodes CDR1 SQVTM and CDR2 ANQGSEA. CDR3 length: 13 residues.

This rearrangement joins TRBV7-9 to TRBJ2-5, with 11 bases fitting TRBD2. The V and J ends lost 6 bases and 1 base, in that order; junction bases with no gene match: 10. The CDR3 consists of 17 residues. Germline assignment: CDR1 SEHNR and CDR2 FQNEAQ (reference sequence). This chain's CDR3 is CASSLGGTSGIQETQYF. The CDR3 DNA is TGTGCCAGCAGTCTGGGGGGGACTAGCGGAATCCAAGAGACCCAGTACTTC.

This chain links TRBV5-6 with TRBJ2-1, with 10 bases lining up with TRBD2. CDR1 SGHDT and CDR2 YYEEEE come from the germline V gene. The CDR3 has 18 amino acids. The V and J ends lost 5 bases and 0 bases, in that order; junction bases with no gene match: 11. CDR3 nucleotide sequence: TGTGCCAGCAGACCTGACAGACCTAGCGGGAGCTCCTACAATGAGCAGTTCTTC. Its translation: CASRPDRPSGSSYNEQFF.

The chain carries TRBV30 and TRBJ1-2; 7 bases agree with TRBD1. Per germline, CDR1 GTSNPN and CDR2 SVGIG (reference sequence). The CDR3 is 11 amino acids. Unmatched junction bases numbered 5, after V lost 5 bases and J lost 8 bases. CDR3 coding DNA: TGTGCCTGGGGGGACAGTCTGGGCTACACCTTC. It specifies CAWGDSLGYTF. Complete variable domain (other parts from reference TRBV30 and TRBJ1-2): SQTIHQWPATLVQPVGSPLSLECTVEGTSNPNLYWYRQAAGRGLQLLFYSVGIGQISSEVPQNLSASRPQDRQFILSSKKLLLSDSGFYLCAWGDSLGYTFGSGTRLTVV.

This clone was seen once. The chain recombines TRBV5-4 with TRBJ2-3; 9 bases match TRBD2. The CDR3 extends over 16 amino acids. Germline values: CDR1 SGHNT, CDR2 YYREEE (reference sequence). V lost 2 bases and J lost 4; bases outside the gene matches: 8. The CDR3: CASSFYSGRYADTQYF. The CDR3 nucleotides are TGTGCCAGCAGCTTTTATAGCGGGAGATATGCAGATACGCAGTATTTT.

The J gene is TRBJ2-1, the V gene TRBV10-1, with TRBD2 matching over 11 bases. Germline-derived CDR1 and CDR2 are WNHNN and SYGVQD (reference sequence). V dropped 3 bases and J dropped 10; count of bases not matched to a gene: 8. This CDR3 contains 15 residues. CDR3 nucleotides: TGCGCCAGCAGTGATAGCCTAGCGGGAGGTCAAGAGCAGTTCTTC. It is translated as CASSDSLAGGQEQFF.

CDR3 protein: CASSPTRSYEQYF. As DNA, the CDR3 is TGTGCCAGCAGTCCGACTCGGTCCTACGAGCAGTACTTC. This chain connects TRBV4-2 to TRBJ2-7; D remains unclear. Looked up from germline, CDR1 is LGHNA and CDR2 is YNFKEQ. Trimming removed 6 bases at V and 1 base at J, with 10 bases between. This CDR3 is built from 13 residues.

CDR3 nucleotides: TGTGCCAGCAGCGGGTACAGGGGTGAGCAGTACTTC. This sequence encodes CASSGYRGEQYF. The chain has TRBV5-6 and TRBJ2-7, with 7 bases that match TRBD1. The V gene's germline CDR1 is SGHDT and CDR2 YYEEEE. The CDR3 is made up of 12 amino acids. V shed 4 bases and J 7 bases; nucleotides not matched to a gene: 5.

The chain joins TRBV5-5 to TRBJ1-2; 8 bases align to TRBD1. The ends lost 0 bases at V and 3 bases at J; junction bases unmatched: 4. Per germline, CDR1 SGHKS and CDR2 YYEKEE (reference sequence). This CDR3 has 15 residues. CDR3 in amino acids: CASSLAGGADYGYTF. The CDR3 DNA reads as TGTGCCAGCAGCTTGGCAGGGGGCGCGGACTATGGCTACACCTTC.

The CDR3 coding sequence is TGCGCCAGCAGCTTGCAAGGAGGGGTAGTGGAGACCCAGTACTTC. Translating it yields CASSLQGGVVETQYF. This chain joins TRBV5-1 and TRBJ2-5; D perhaps matches TRBD2 (6 bases). Trimming took off 1 base at V and 5 bases at J, with 15 bases between the two ends. This CDR3 contains 15 residues. From germline, CDR1 is SGHRS and CDR2 YFSETQ. Together with reference TRBV5-1 and TRBJ2-5, the CDR3 gives the full variable domain: KAGVTQTPRYLIKTRGQQVTLSCSPISGHRSVSWYQQTPGQGLQFLFEYFSETQRNKGNFPGRFSGRQFSNSRSEMNVSTLELGDSALYLCASSLQGGVVETQYFGPGTRLLVL.

The chain joins TRBV30 to TRBJ1-1; D unclear. The V end lost 0 bases, the J end lost 7 bases, and 15 bases lay between the germline ends. CDR3 length: 14 residues. The germline gives CDR1 GTSNPN, CDR2 SVGIG (reference sequence). The CDR3: CAWSVVSGRVEAFF. CDR3 DNA sequence: TGTGCCTGGAGTGTGGTTTCAGGCAGAGTTGAAGCTTTCTTT. Full variable domain (outside the CDR3, taken from reference TRBV30 and TRBJ1-1): SQTIHQWPATLVQPVGSPLSLECTVEGTSNPNLYWYRQAAGRGLQLLFYSVGIGQISSEVPQNLSASRPQDRQFILSSKKLLLSDSGFYLCAWSVVSGRVEAFFGQGTRLTVV.

The V gene is TRBV5-1, the J gene TRBJ1-2; D is ambiguous. CDR3 length: 12 amino acids. In germline, CDR1 is SGHRS, CDR2 YFSETQ. V lost 7 bases and J 8 bases, leaving 15 bases between the germline ends. The CDR3 loop reads CASHEGLGGYTF. The DNA of the CDR3 is TGCGCCAGCCACGAGGGCCTGGGAGGCTACACCTTC. Variable domain in full (rest from reference TRBV5-1 and TRBJ1-2): KAGVTQTPRYLIKTRGQQVTLSCSPISGHRSVSWYQQTPGQGLQFLFEYFSETQRNKGNFPGRFSGRQFSNSRSEMNVSTLELGDSALYLCASHEGLGGYTFGSGTRLTVV.